This T cell receptor beta chain is from a study of blood T cell repertoires in COVID-19 (dated by TCRdb to 2020 to 2021). At the level of the whole study: The collaborator samples originated in the United States, Italy and Spain and spanned the acute and convalescent phases of COVID-19. The dataset comprised deeply sampled blood TCRbeta repertoires from subjects exposed to, actively infected with, or recovered from COVID-19. Samples came from the ongoing ImmuneRACE study (first 160 participants) plus 1,254 subjects from 6 global collaborators. A freely available public database, intended as a resource for researchers studying the immune response to SARS-CoV-2, is where the repertoires were released. The prospective study material was composed of cDNA or gDNA derived from T cells, B-cell-depleted T cells, or PBMCs. HLA class I and class II types, where available, came from metadata supplied by the sample provider rather than from assay-based typing. Sample metadata almost always included a de-identified subject ID, COVID-19 status, age in years and sex.

The investigation overall reported the following: The amount of clinical and demographic metadata varied by source and participant and was provided uncurated.

The CDR3 runs 18 residues from the cysteine to the phenylalanine. The DNA shown is the 54-base CDR3, in frame from base 1. Reading the germline V gene (reference sequence) gives CDR1 SGHNT and CDR2 YYREEE. The V end gives up 2 bases and the J end 0 bases, leaving 8 bases in the junction not matched to a gene. TCRbeta CDR3 regions were amplified from genomic DNA by means of the immunoSEQ Assay, a bias-controlled multiplex PCR. As for the authors' bioinformatics: The number of nucleated cells in each sample was estimated from the amplification of reference gene primers within the assay. To quantify the absolute abundance of each unique TCRbeta CDR3 rearrangement, sequence reads were collapsed and filtered. For each sample, productive Simpson clonality was calculated as the square root of Simpson's diversity index across productive rearrangements. The table comes from immuneACCESS by way of TCRdb, which keeps in-frame sequences with V and J called. Part of the clones is missing from these tables; in studies checked, under half for an unresolved V gene and the rest for unknown reasons. That table is the source of V, J and clone size, and D and trimming were worked out from the DNA. Within this sample are approximately 150,000 clones, with roughly 82% of them counted one time only. The biggest ten clones account for 10% to 13% of the sample.

Points on this clone: The antigen this receptor binds is unknown. No quality values exist for individual bases; no much larger clone is one base distant.

The collaborating institutions used their own protocols to collect whole blood in K2EDTA tubes. For TCRbeta analysis, collaborator samples were shipped as frozen whole blood, as isolated PBMCs, or as DNA extracted from either sample type. This receptor was obtained from a man aged 55-75 years with active or convalescent COVID-19. Sample: peripheral blood. The chain is made from TRBV5-4 and TRBJ2-3, with 11 bases in between that match TRBD2. The nucleotide sequence is given as TGTGCCAGCAGCTTACCGGGACTAGCGGAGCTTAGCACAGATACGCAGTATTTT. Its coded protein is CASSLPGLAELSTDTQYF.